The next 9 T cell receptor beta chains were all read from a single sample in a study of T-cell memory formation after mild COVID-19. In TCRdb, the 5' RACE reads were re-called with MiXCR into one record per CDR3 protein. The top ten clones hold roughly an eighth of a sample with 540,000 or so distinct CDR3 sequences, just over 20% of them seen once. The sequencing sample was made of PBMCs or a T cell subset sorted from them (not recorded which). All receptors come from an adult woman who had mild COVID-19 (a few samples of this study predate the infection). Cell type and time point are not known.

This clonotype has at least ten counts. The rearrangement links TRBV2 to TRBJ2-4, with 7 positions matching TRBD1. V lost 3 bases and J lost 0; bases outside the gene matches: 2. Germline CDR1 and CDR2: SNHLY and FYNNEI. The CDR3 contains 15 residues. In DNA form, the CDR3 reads TGTGCCAGCAGTGAGGACAGGCTAGCCAAAAACATTCAGTACTTC. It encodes CASSEDRLAKNIQYF.

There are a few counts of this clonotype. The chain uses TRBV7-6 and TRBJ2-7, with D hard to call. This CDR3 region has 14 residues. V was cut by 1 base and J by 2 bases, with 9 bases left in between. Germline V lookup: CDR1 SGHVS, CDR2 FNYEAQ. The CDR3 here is CASSLGGTPYEQYF. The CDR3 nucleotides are TGTGCCAGCAGCTTAGGAGGCACTCCCTACGAGCAGTACTTC.

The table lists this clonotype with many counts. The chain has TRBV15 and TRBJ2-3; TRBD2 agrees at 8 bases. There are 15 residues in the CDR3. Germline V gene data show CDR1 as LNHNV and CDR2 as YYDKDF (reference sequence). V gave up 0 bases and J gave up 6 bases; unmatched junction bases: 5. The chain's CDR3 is CATSRDGLAGDTQYF. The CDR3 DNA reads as TGTGCCACCAGCAGAGATGGGCTAGCGGGCGATACGCAGTATTTT.

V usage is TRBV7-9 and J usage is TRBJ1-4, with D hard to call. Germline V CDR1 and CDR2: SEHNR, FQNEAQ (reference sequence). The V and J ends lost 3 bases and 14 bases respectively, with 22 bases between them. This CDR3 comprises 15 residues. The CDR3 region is CASSLDLVARGSLFF. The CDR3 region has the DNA TGTGCCAGCAGCTTGGACCTTGTGGCCCGCGGAAGTCTGTTTTTT.

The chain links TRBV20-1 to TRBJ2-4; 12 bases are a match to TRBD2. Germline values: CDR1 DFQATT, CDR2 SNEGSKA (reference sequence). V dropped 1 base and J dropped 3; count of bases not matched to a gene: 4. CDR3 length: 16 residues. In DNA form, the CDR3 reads TGCAGTGCTAGAGCGACTAGCGGGGGATTCAAAAACATTCAGTACTTC. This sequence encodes CSARATSGGFKNIQYF.

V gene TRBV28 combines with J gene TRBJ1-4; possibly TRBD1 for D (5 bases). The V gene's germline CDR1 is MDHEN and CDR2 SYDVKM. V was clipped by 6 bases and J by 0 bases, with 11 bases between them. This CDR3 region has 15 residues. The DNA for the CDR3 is TGTGCCAGCAGCGACAGTTCTGCAACTAATGAAAAACTGTTTTTT. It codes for CASSDSSATNEKLFF.

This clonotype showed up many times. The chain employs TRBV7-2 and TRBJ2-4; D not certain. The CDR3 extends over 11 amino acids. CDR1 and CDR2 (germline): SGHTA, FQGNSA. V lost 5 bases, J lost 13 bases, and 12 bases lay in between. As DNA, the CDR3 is TGTGCCAGCAGCACCTTAGGGCCCCAGTACTTC. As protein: CASSTLGPQYF. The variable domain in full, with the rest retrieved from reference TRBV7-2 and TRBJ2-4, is GAGVSQSPSNKVTEKGKDVELRCDPISGHTALYWYRQSLGQGLEFLIYFQGNSAPDKSGLPSDRFSAERTGGSVSTLTIQRTQQEDSAVYLCASSTLGPQYFGAGTRLSVL.

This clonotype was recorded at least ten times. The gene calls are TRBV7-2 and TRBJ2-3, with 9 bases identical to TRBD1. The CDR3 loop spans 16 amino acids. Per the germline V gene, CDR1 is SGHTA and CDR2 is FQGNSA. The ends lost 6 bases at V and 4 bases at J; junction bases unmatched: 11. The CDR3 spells CASSPTGGAPADTQYF. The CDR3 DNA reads TGTGCCAGCAGTCCAACAGGGGGCGCTCCCGCAGATACGCAGTATTTT.

CDR3 coding DNA: TGCAGTGCTGCGGGACTAGTGACTTACAATGAGCAGTTCTTC. Protein product: CSAAGLVTYNEQFF. The gene calls are TRBV20-1 and TRBJ2-1, with 8 bases aligning to TRBD2. Trimming took 5 bases from V and 4 from J; bases not matched to a gene: 7. CDR1 and CDR2 (germline): DFQATT, SNEGSKA (reference sequence). This CDR3 contains 14 residues.